This T cell receptor (beta chain) was identified during a study of blood T cell repertoires in COVID-19. Using immunoSEQ multiplex PCR, the repertoire was profiled, and TCRdb retains in-frame clones only, with some absent. The sample shows 30,000 to 40,000 clones, approximately 83% of them seen only once. V gave up 2 bases and J gave up 3 bases; unmatched junction bases: 4. Per germline, CDR1 KGHSH and CDR2 LQKENI. The CDR3 sequence is 14 residues long. V usage is TRBV18 and J usage is TRBJ2-7; the match to TRBD1 covers 7 bases. The specimen sequenced was peripheral blood. The sequence was obtained from a woman older than 75 with active or convalescent COVID-19. In DNA, the CDR3 is TGTGCCAGCTCACCAGGACAGGTCAACTACGAGCAGTACTTC. Residues: CASSPGQVNYEQYF.